This TCR beta chain was retrieved from a study of blood T cells in healthy people across ages. Study-level results: Percentage of naive T cells showed a strong correlation with TCR beta diversity.

Primers used in a second PCR of about 7 to 11 cycles were a sample-barcoded 5' primer and a J-beta primer mix. Via MiXCR, TCRdb re-called the 5' RACE reads, giving one row per CDR3 protein. The sample lists fewer than 900,000 distinct CDR3 sequences; 40% to 45% were seen once. CDR1 DFQATT and CDR2 SNEGSKA come from the germline V gene (reference sequence). Unmatched junction bases numbered 11, after V lost 5 bases and J lost 7 bases. The CDR3 sequence is 15 residues long. This clonotype was observed a few times. What it binds is not known. The sequence was obtained from a woman aged 60-70 years in good health. The chain has TRBV20-1 and TRBJ2-1; 10 bases map to TRBD2. The sample consisted of blood. The CDR3 region is CSASLLAGVSNEQFF. DNA of the CDR3: TGCAGTGCTTCCCTCCTAGCGGGAGTGTCTAATGAGCAGTTCTTC.